Each of the 31 T cell receptor beta chains below was sequenced from the same sample in a study of shared T cell receptors in the human thymus. Profiled with immunoSEQ multiplex PCR; TCRdb holds only in-frame clones, not every one. Here the sample spans 600,000 or so clones, around 87% being singletons. Separately, the same data were catalogued under a study of human thymus T cells.

Sequencing was carried out using thymocytes. Receptors originate from a boy younger than two with a congenital heart defect.

The chain links TRBV27 to TRBJ1-6; 7 nucleotides agree with TRBD1. The CDR3 runs to 13 residues. Germline loops: CDR1 MNHEY, CDR2 SMNVEV (reference sequence). The ends lost 6 bases at V and 10 bases at J; junction bases unmatched: 6. The CDR3 bases are TGTGCCAGCAGGCGGAGGGGGCTCTCACCCCTCCACTTT. It encodes CASRRRGLSPLHF.

The V and J genes are TRBV30 and TRBJ1-2, with D possibly being TRBD1 (6 bases). In germline, CDR1 is GTSNPN, CDR2 SVGIG (reference sequence). Trimming left V 2 bases short and J 4 bases short, with 14 bases between. The CDR3 length is 14 residues. DNA for the CDR3: TGTGCCTGGAGTCCGAGAGGGGGTTTCTATGGCTACACCTTC. Its translation: CAWSPRGGFYGYTF.

This rearrangement joins TRBV14 to TRBJ1-1; D call uncertain. Germline V gives CDR1 SGHDN, CDR2 FVKESK. This CDR3 has 16 residues. V was shortened by 2 bases and J by 1 base, with 14 bases between the two germline ends. The CDR3 is CASSQLCCSTNTEAFF. Here the CDR3 DNA reads TGTGCCAGCAGCCAATTGTGTTGTTCTACGAACACTGAAGCTTTCTTT. The variable domain in full, with the rest retrieved from reference TRBV14 and TRBJ1-1, is EAGVTQFPSHSVIEKGQTVTLRCDPISGHDNLYWYRRVMGKEIKFLLHFVKESKQDESGMPNNRFLAERTGGTYSTLKVQPAELEDSGVYFCASSQLCCSTNTEAFFGQGTRLTVV.

The chain combines TRBV5-1 with TRBJ2-3, with 9 bases matching TRBD2. J was trimmed by 5 bases and V by 3 bases; bases with no gene match: 7. The germline V gene has CDR1 SGHRS and CDR2 YFSETQ. The CDR3 is made up of 15 amino acids. The CDR3 sequence is CASSSVAGVVDTQYF. CDR3 nucleotide sequence: TGCGCCAGCAGCTCGGTAGCGGGAGTGGTAGATACGCAGTATTTT. The full variable domain, completed using reference TRBV5-1 and TRBJ2-3, is KAGVTQTPRYLIKTRGQQVTLSCSPISGHRSVSWYQQTPGQGLQFLFEYFSETQRNKGNFPGRFSGRQFSNSRSEMNVSTLELGDSALYLCASSSVAGVVDTQYFGPGTRLTVL.

The chain links TRBV30 to TRBJ2-7, with 9 bases identical to TRBD1. The length of the CDR3 is 15 residues. The V segment lost 0 bases and the J segment 2 bases; nucleotides outside the gene matches: 5. Germline lookup yields CDR1 GTSNPN and CDR2 SVGIG (reference sequence). CDR3 in DNA: TGTGCCTGGAGTGTAGGGACAGGGTTTGCCTACGAGCAGTACTTC. This gives the protein CAWSVGTGFAYEQYF.

This chain links TRBV19 with TRBJ2-3; D is ambiguous. The germline gives CDR1 LNHDA, CDR2 SQIVND (reference sequence). The CDR3 covers 14 residues. The ends were cut back, 6 bases at V and 4 bases at J, with 14 bases in the middle. In DNA, the CDR3 is TGTGCCAGTAGGACCTTGGTAGCAGCAGATACGCAGTATTTT. Translation: CASRTLVAADTQYF.

This chain links TRBV4-3 with TRBJ2-1; 9 bases line up with TRBD1. The V gene end was trimmed by 0 bases and the J gene end by 7 bases; junction bases not matched to a gene: 16. The CDR3 loop spans 19 amino acids. The germline CDR1 and CDR2 sequences are LGHNA and YSLEER. The CDR3 loop is CASSQDRRDEQGAANEQFF. CDR3 nucleotides: TGCGCCAGCAGCCAAGATAGACGGGATGAACAGGGGGCAGCAAATGAGCAGTTCTTC.

The rearrangement uses TRBV5-1 and TRBJ1-2, with 9 bases identical to TRBD1. The CDR3 covers 14 residues. CDR1 is SGHRS and CDR2 is YFSETQ in the germline V gene. V shed 4 bases, J shed 4 bases, and the junction held 5 bases outside the gene matches. This chain's CDR3 is CASSPTGGGYGYTF. DNA for the CDR3: TGCGCCAGCAGCCCTACAGGGGGCGGCTATGGCTACACCTTC.

The genes are TRBV29-1 and TRBJ2-7; 9 bases fit TRBD1. V lost 6 bases to trimming and J lost 3 bases; unmatched junction nucleotides: 6. CDR3 length: 13 residues. Per germline, CDR1 SQVTM and CDR2 ANQGSEA. As DNA, the CDR3 is TGCAGCGTCACAGGGGGCATAGGCTACGAGCAGTACTTC. Protein sequence: CSVTGGIGYEQYF.

The chain employs TRBV7-8 and TRBJ1-2, with a possible D match to TRBD1 (5 bases). In germline, CDR1 is SGHVS, CDR2 FQNEAQ. V lost 3 bases and J 6 bases, leaving 14 bases between the germline ends. The CDR3 spans 14 residues. The CDR3 DNA sequence: TGTGCCAGCAGCTTTAGGACACTACCTGATGGCTACACCTTC. Translating it yields CASSFRTLPDGYTF.

CDR3 nucleotide sequence: TGTGCCTGGAGTGCGGGAGGGCCCCCAGGACAAGAGACCCAGTACTTC. This codes for CAWSAGGPPGQETQYF. The genes are TRBV30 and TRBJ2-5; 8 nucleotides align to TRBD2. The CDR3 has 16 amino acids. The ends lost 1 base at V and 2 bases at J; junction bases unmatched: 9. CDR1 and CDR2 (germline): GTSNPN, SVGIG (reference sequence).

The chain is built from TRBV6-1 and TRBJ1-6, with D possibly being TRBD1 (5 bases). The germline gives CDR1 MNHNS, CDR2 SASEGT. The length of the CDR3 is 16 residues. The V and J ends lost 1 base and 6 bases respectively, with 13 bases between them. This chain's CDR3 is CASSEGGRGLNSPLHF. As DNA, the CDR3 is TGTGCCAGCAGTGAAGGCGGACGGGGACTTAATTCACCCCTCCACTTT.

This clone was observed a single time. V gene TRBV5-6 combines with J gene TRBJ1-5; 7 bases match TRBD1. Germline V gene sequence: CDR1 SGHDT, CDR2 YYEEEE. CDR3 length equals 16 residues. V shed 1 base and J 3 bases; nucleotides not matched to a gene: 7. CDR3 amino acids: CASSLYGDSFNQPQHF. CDR3 sequence (DNA): TGTGCCAGCAGCTTGTACGGGGACAGTTTCAATCAGCCCCAGCATTTT.

The chain carries TRBV6-7 and TRBJ2-7; D gene uncertain. TRBV6-7 counts as an open reading frame of uncertain function. V was cut by 7 bases and J by 2 bases, with 6 bases left in between. CDR3 length equals 11 residues. The CDR3 DNA is TGTGCCAGCAATTGCGCCTACGAGCAGTACTTC. This encodes CASNCAYEQYF.

The chain employs TRBV20-1 and TRBJ2-5; D unclear. CDR3 length equals 11 residues. Germline CDR1 and CDR2: DFQATT and SNEGSKA (reference sequence). The ends were cut back, 5 bases at V and 2 bases at J, with 6 bases in the middle. The CDR3 DNA is TGCAGTGCTGGCCCACAAGAGACCCAGTACTTC. This sequence encodes CSAGPQETQYF.

This clone came up a few times. This chain uses TRBV28 with TRBJ1-2, with TRBD1 matching over 8 bases. With 4 bases clipped from V and 4 bases from J, the junction kept 5 bases outside the gene matches. The length of the CDR3 is 14 residues. In germline, CDR1 is MDHEN, CDR2 SYDVKM. This chain's CDR3 is CASSSGGISYGYTF. CDR3 DNA sequence: TGTGCCAGCAGTTCAGGGGGCATTAGCTATGGCTACACCTTC.

This clone was detected only a few times. This sequence joins TRBV6-6 and TRBJ2-7, with 8 bases that match TRBD1. Looked up from germline, CDR1 is MNHNY and CDR2 is SVGAGI (reference sequence). The ends lost 3 bases at V and 3 bases at J; junction bases unmatched: 4. The CDR3 has 14 amino acids. CDR3 coding DNA: TGTGCCAGCAGTTATCCGGACAGGGTCTACGAGCAGTACTTC. This gives the protein CASSYPDRVYEQYF.

This rearrangement joins TRBV2 to TRBJ2-7; 7 bases line up with TRBD1. Germline CDR1 is SNHLY and CDR2 is FYNNEI. The CDR3 extends over 15 amino acids. J was trimmed by 0 bases and V by 3 bases; bases with no gene match: 5. The CDR3 DNA follows: TGTGCCAGCAGTGATGGGGGACAGCGCTCCTACGAGCAGTACTTC. Residues: CASSDGGQRSYEQYF.

CDR3 in DNA: TGCGCCAGCAGCCAAGTGGCTAGCGGCGAGCGGCATACGCAGTATTTT. Its protein product is CASSQVASGERHTQYF. V gene TRBV4-1 combines with J gene TRBJ2-3; 7 nucleotides agree with TRBD2. From germline, CDR1 is MGHRA and CDR2 YSYEKL. The CDR3 contains 16 residues. Germline trimming cut 1 base from V and 7 bases from J; bases unmatched to any gene: 11.

The chain carries TRBV9 and TRBJ2-5; TRBD1 might be the D (6 bases). CDR3 length: 17 amino acids. The germline V and J ends were trimmed by 3 bases and 5 bases, with 23 bases remaining between them. In germline, CDR1 is SGDLS, CDR2 YYNGEE. Written as DNA, the CDR3 is TGTGCCAGCAGCGGGGGTGGTGGGGGCCCGTTTCAGGAGACCCAGTACTTC. Protein: CASSGGGGGPFQETQYF.

This sequence joins TRBV28 and TRBJ2-1; 8 bases align to TRBD2. The CDR3 is made up of 13 amino acids. V was pared by 1 base and J by 7 bases, with 0 bases of the junction left unmatched. Germline CDR1 is MDHEN and CDR2 is SYDVKM. CDR3 sequence (DNA): TGTGCCAGCAGTTTATCGGGGGGGAATGAGCAGTTCTTC. This codes for CASSLSGGNEQFF.

The chain links TRBV7-2 to TRBJ2-5; the D gene is possibly TRBD2 (6 bases). This CDR3 comprises 15 residues. Germline V CDR1 and CDR2: SGHTA, FQGNSA. The V end was cut by 5 bases, the J end by 5 bases, with 18 bases between. CDR3 in DNA: TGTGCCAGCAGCACACAGACTAAGGAGGGGGAGACCCAGTACTTC. Its protein is CASSTQTKEGETQYF.

Only one count was recorded for this clone. The chain combines TRBV28 with TRBJ2-7; 7 nucleotides agree with TRBD2. The CDR3 consists of 14 residues. V shed 8 bases and J 2 bases; nucleotides not matched to a gene: 9. Germline CDR1 reads MDHEN; CDR2 reads SYDVKM. CDR3 DNA sequence: TGTGCCAGCTACGCGCCCGGGACTACCTACGAGCAGTACTTC. Translating it yields CASYAPGTTYEQYF.

The J gene is TRBJ2-7, the V gene TRBV28; weak D call: TRBD1 (7 bases). The V gene lost 5 bases and the J gene lost 2 bases, with 22 bases spanning the gap. The CDR3 has 17 amino acids. The germline V gene has CDR1 MDHEN and CDR2 SYDVKM. The CDR3 sequence is CASSLNRGQGGPYEQYF. The DNA for the CDR3 is TGTGCCAGCAGTCTCAATCGGGGGCAGGGGGGCCCCTACGAGCAGTACTTC.

This clone was recorded once. This chain joins TRBV7-6 and TRBJ2-5, with 10 bases identical to TRBD2. CDR1 is SGHVS and CDR2 is FNYEAQ in the germline V gene. This CDR3 has 15 residues. V shed 3 bases, J shed 6 bases, and the junction held 7 bases outside the gene matches. The CDR3 bases are TGTGCCAGCAGCTTGGGAGGGACTAGCGTCCAGACCCAGTACTTC. It specifies CASSLGGTSVQTQYF.

The CDR3 region has the DNA TGTGCCAGCGGGGGACTCAATCAGCCCCAGCATTTT. Translating gives CASGGLNQPQHF. This rearrangement joins TRBV7-6 to TRBJ1-5, with D perhaps TRBD1 (5 bases). The germline gives CDR1 SGHVS, CDR2 FNYEAQ. V lost 8 bases and J lost 3, with 8 bases in between. The length of the CDR3 is 12 residues.

The rearrangement uses TRBV28 and TRBJ2-7; 15 nucleotides line up with TRBD2. Looked up from germline, CDR1 is MDHEN and CDR2 is SYDVKM. CDR3 length: 17 residues. The V and J ends lost 6 bases and 5 bases, in that order; junction bases with no gene match: 11. In DNA form, the CDR3 reads TGTGCCAGCAGCAACAGGACTAGCGGGGGGGAGGATCACGAGCAGTACTTC. It translates to CASSNRTSGGEDHEQYF.

This chain connects TRBV19 to TRBJ2-3; 7 nucleotides match TRBD2. From germline, CDR1 is LNHDA and CDR2 SQIVND (reference sequence). The CDR3 covers 13 residues. The V segment lost 7 bases and the J segment 2 bases; nucleotides outside the gene matches: 3. The CDR3 nucleotides read TGTGCCAGTAAGCGGGGAACCACAGATACGCAGTATTTT. Protein product: CASKRGTTDTQYF. Supplemented by reference TRBV19 and TRBJ2-3, the full variable domain reads DGGITQSPKYLFRKEGQNVTLSCEQNLNHDAMYWYRQDPGQGLRLIYYSQIVNDFQKGDIAEGYSVSREKKESFPLTVTSAQKNPTAFYLCASKRGTTDTQYFGPGTRLTVL.

The V and J genes are TRBV5-1 and TRBJ2-5; 8 nucleotides match TRBD1. CDR3 size: 18 residues. V shed 0 bases, J shed 3 bases, and the junction held 13 bases outside the gene matches. CDR1 and CDR2 (germline): SGHRS, YFSETQ. The CDR3 DNA reads TGCGCCAGCAGCTTGGTTTGCGTCAGGGGGCGAAGAGAAGAGACCCAGTACTTC. It specifies CASSLVCVRGRREETQYF.

V gene TRBV4-2 combines with J gene TRBJ2-4; D is unresolved. The CDR3 is made up of 16 amino acids. Germline V lookup: CDR1 LGHNA, CDR2 YNFKEQ. Trimming removed 1 base at V and 0 bases at J, with 10 bases between. The CDR3 DNA sequence: TGTGCCAGCAGCCAAGGAGTGGTTTTAGCCAAAAACATTCAGTACTTC. Translating it yields CASSQGVVLAKNIQYF.

The CDR3 coding sequence is TGCGCCAGCAGCGCCCTTTTGGGAGAGATAAACTATGGCTACACCTTC. Translation: CASSALLGEINYGYTF. The chain combines TRBV5-1 with TRBJ1-2; no clear D gene. CDR1 and CDR2 (germline): SGHRS, YFSETQ. V gave up 4 bases and J gave up 2 bases, with 18 bases separating them. This CDR3 contains 16 residues.